The 15 T cell receptor beta chains presented below share a single source sample, sequenced in a study of Graves' ophthalmopathy and Graves' hyperthyroidism. RNA transcripts were the source from which TCR beta CDR3 regions were amplified. First-round RT-PCR used HTBI primers; second-round multiplex PCR followed. TCRdb fed the multiplex PCR reads into MiXCR, producing one record per CDR3 protein. In the table there are around 1.1 million distinct CDR3 sequences, about 36% of which are singletons. The specimen sequenced was peripheral blood or thyroid tissue (not recorded which). All receptors derive from an adult man with Graves' hyperthyroidism.

The chain is built from TRBV19 and TRBJ1-4; D call uncertain. This CDR3 has 17 residues. Germline V gives CDR1 LNHDA, CDR2 SQIVND (reference sequence). Trimming removed 6 bases from V and 0 bases from J, with 17 bases in between. The CDR3: CASRIHTEPATNEKLFF. The CDR3 DNA follows: TGTGCCAGTAGAATCCACACCGAACCTGCAACTAATGAAAAACTGTTTTTT. Full variable domain (remainder filled in from reference TRBV19 and TRBJ1-4): DGGITQSPKYLFRKEGQNVTLSCEQNLNHDAMYWYRQDPGQGLRLIYYSQIVNDFQKGDIAEGYSVSREKKESFPLTVTSAQKNPTAFYLCASRIHTEPATNEKLFFGSGTQLSVL.

This clonotype was recorded only once. Just one base apart from a much larger clone, this may be a read error. V usage is TRBV14 and J usage is TRBJ1-1; perhaps TRBD1 as D (5 bases). Germline CDR1 is SGHDN and CDR2 is FVKESK. V was cut by 4 bases and J by 2 bases, with 23 bases left in between. The CDR3 is made up of 18 amino acids. The chain's CDR3 is CASSRVALSTALNTEAFF. Written as DNA, the CDR3 is TGTGCCAGCAGCCGAGTTGCCCTCTCGACAGCCTTAAACACTGAAGCTTTCTTT.

The rearrangement links TRBV20-1 to TRBJ2-5; either TRBD1 or TRBD2 may supply D (5 bases each). Trimming left V 5 bases short and J 5 bases short, with 24 bases between. The CDR3 runs 16 residues. Germline V gives CDR1 DFQATT, CDR2 SNEGSKA (reference sequence). CDR3 DNA: TGCAGTGCTGGAGCAGGGCTCGAGGGCACCGGGGAGACCCAGTACTTC. Protein product: CSAGAGLEGTGETQYF.

This clonotype was counted a single time. A much bigger clone sits one base away, suggesting this may be a read error. The rearrangement joins TRBV19 to TRBJ1-1, with a weak D call TRBD1 (6 bases). The CDR3 is 15 residues long. Germline values: CDR1 LNHDA, CDR2 SQIVND (reference sequence). The CDR3 loop reads CASMAAGAGNTEALF. CDR3 DNA: TGTGCCAGTATGGCGGCAGGGGCAGGGAACACTGAAGCTCTCTTT.

This clonotype was found once. This chain joins TRBV7-9 and TRBJ2-7, with D unclear. Germline assignment: CDR1 SEHNR and CDR2 FQNEAQ (reference sequence). Trimming left V 6 bases short and J 6 bases short, with 12 bases between. This CDR3 is built from 12 residues. The CDR3 sequence: CASSYSRREQYF. The CDR3 nucleotides read TGTGCCAGCAGTTATAGTAGGCGCGAGCAGTACTTC.

This chain uses TRBV19 with TRBJ1-1; tentatively, D is TRBD1 (5 bases). The V gene lost 3 bases and the J gene lost 6 bases, with 14 bases spanning the gap. Germline V lookup: CDR1 LNHDA, CDR2 SQIVND (reference sequence). The CDR3 totals 14 residues. Here the CDR3 reads CASSIKGNWPEAFF. The CDR3 DNA sequence: TGTGCCAGTAGTATTAAGGGGAACTGGCCTGAAGCTTTCTTT. The variable domain in full, completed from reference TRBV19 and TRBJ1-1, reads DGGITQSPKYLFRKEGQNVTLSCEQNLNHDAMYWYRQDPGQGLRLIYYSQIVNDFQKGDIAEGYSVSREKKESFPLTVTSAQKNPTAFYLCASSIKGNWPEAFFGQGTRLTVV.

A few counts support this clonotype. The junction does not match germline at one end; this may be a read error. The chain recombines TRBV24-1 with TRBJ2-3; maybe TRBD2 (5 bases). The germline V gene has CDR1 KGHDR and CDR2 SFDVKD. This CDR3 spans 13 amino acids. CDR3 DNA: TGTGCCACCCGTGAGCGGAGCACAGATACGCAGTATTTT. Amino acids: CATRERSTDTQYF.

The chain recombines TRBV29-1 with TRBJ1-4; maybe TRBD1 (6 bases). CDR3 length equals 13 residues. Per germline, CDR1 SQVTM and CDR2 ANQGSEA. Trimming removed 5 bases at V and 8 bases at J, with 15 bases between. CDR3 in amino acids: CSVQQGRREKLFF. The DNA of the CDR3 is TGCAGCGTTCAACAGGGACGGCGGGAAAAACTGTTTTTT.

The V and J genes are TRBV20-1 and TRBJ1-1; D might be TRBD1 (5 bases). The CDR3 loop spans 12 amino acids. Germline values: CDR1 DFQATT, CDR2 SNEGSKA (reference sequence). V was cut by 3 bases and J by 11 bases, with 16 bases left in between. The DNA for the CDR3 is TGCAGTGCTAGGGTAATGGGGGTCTCGGCTTTCTTT. This gives the protein CSARVMGVSAFF.

The CDR3 bases are TGCGCCAGCAGCGCCGGGACTAGCCGGGAGCTCCACGAGCAGTACTTC. This sequence encodes CASSAGTSRELHEQYF. The rearrangement uses TRBV10-2 and TRBJ2-7; 9 bases line up with TRBD2. The J segment lost 5 bases and the V segment lost 6 bases, leaving 14 bases of the junction unmatched. The CDR3 runs to 16 residues. Per the germline V gene, CDR1 is WSHSY and CDR2 is SAAADI.

This clonotype was counted many times. CDR3 protein: CASSQSGGPYEQYF. CDR3 nucleotide sequence: TGTGCCAGCAGCCAAAGTGGGGGTCCCTACGAGCAGTACTTC. V gene TRBV6-6 combines with J gene TRBJ2-7; D could derive from TRBD1 or TRBD2 (5 bases each). The CDR3 is 14 amino acids. V dropped 6 bases and J dropped 2 bases, with 14 bases sitting between them. Germline loops: CDR1 MNHNY, CDR2 SVGAGI (reference sequence).

This clonotype was seen at least ten times. The gene calls are TRBV2 and TRBJ1-6; 9 bases match TRBD1. Per germline, CDR1 SNHLY and CDR2 FYNNEI. There are 15 residues in the CDR3. Losses at the gene ends were 7 bases for V and 7 bases for J; bases not matched to a gene: 8. CDR3 DNA: TGTGCCAGCAATGGACAGGGGAACGAAAATTCACCCCTCCACTTT. Protein product: CASNGQGNENSPLHF. The whole variable domain, filled in from reference TRBV2 and TRBJ1-6, reads EPEVTQTPSHQVTQMGQEVILRCVPISNHLYFYWYRQILGQKVEFLVSFYNNEISEKSEIFDDQFSVERPDGSNFTLKIRSTKLEDSAMYFCASNGQGNENSPLHFGNGTRLTVT.

This clonotype was seen at least ten times. The chain combines TRBV10-2 with TRBJ2-7, with TRBD1 matching over 7 bases. This CDR3 region has 12 residues. V lost 4 bases, J lost 9 bases, and 6 bases stayed unmatched. Germline values: CDR1 WSHSY, CDR2 SAAADI. In nucleotides, the CDR3 is TGCGCCAGCAGTGGGCCCCAGGGGGTGCAGTACTTC. Protein sequence: CASSGPQGVQYF.

The chain recombines TRBV12-3 or TRBV12-4 with TRBJ2-7, with D maybe TRBD2 (5 bases). CDR3 size: 13 residues. V dropped 7 bases and J dropped 3 bases, with 13 bases sitting between them. CDR3 protein: CASTKAENYEQYF. As DNA, the CDR3 is TGTGCCAGCACGAAAGCGGAGAACTACGAGCAGTACTTC.

V and J are TRBV28 and TRBJ2-7; D remains ambiguous. V was pared by 6 bases and J by 7 bases, with 13 bases between. The germline V gene encodes CDR1 MDHEN and CDR2 SYDVKM. This CDR3 contains 12 residues. CDR3 DNA: TGTGCCAGCAGAGATCTACGATCGGAGCAGTACTTC. This encodes CASRDLRSEQYF.